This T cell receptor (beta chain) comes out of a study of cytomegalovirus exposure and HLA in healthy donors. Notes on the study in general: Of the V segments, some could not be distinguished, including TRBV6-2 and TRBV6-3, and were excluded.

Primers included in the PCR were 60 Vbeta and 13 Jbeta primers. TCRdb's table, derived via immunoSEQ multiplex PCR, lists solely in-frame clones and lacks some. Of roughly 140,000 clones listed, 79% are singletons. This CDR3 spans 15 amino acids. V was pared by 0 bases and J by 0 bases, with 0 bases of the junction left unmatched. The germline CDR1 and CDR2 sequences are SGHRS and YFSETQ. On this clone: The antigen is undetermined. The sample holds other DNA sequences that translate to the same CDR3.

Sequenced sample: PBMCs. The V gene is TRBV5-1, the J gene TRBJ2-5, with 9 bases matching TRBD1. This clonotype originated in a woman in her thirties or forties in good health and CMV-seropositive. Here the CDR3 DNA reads TGCGCCAGCAGCTTGGGGGACAGGGACCAAGAGACCCAGTACTTC. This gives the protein CASSLGDRDQETQYF.